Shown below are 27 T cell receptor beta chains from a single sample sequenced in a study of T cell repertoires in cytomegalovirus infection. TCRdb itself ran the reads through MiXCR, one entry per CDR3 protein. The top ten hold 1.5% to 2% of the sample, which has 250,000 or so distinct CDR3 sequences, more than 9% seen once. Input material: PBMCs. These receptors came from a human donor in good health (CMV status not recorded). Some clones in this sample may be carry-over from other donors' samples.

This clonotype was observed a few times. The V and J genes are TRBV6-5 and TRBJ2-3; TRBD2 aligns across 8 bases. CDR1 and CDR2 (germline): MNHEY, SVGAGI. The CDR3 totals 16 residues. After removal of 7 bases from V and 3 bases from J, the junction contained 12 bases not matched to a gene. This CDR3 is CASTSPGGAETDTQYF. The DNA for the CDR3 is TGTGCCAGCACCTCCCCCGGGGGGGCAGAGACAGATACGCAGTATTTT.

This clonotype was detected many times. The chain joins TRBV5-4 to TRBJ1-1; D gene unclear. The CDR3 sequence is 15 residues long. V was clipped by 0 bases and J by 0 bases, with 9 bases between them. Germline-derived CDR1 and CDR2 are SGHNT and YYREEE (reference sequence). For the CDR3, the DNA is TGTGCCAGCAGCTTGGCTAGGCAGCTGAACACTGAAGCTTTCTTT. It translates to CASSLARQLNTEAFF.

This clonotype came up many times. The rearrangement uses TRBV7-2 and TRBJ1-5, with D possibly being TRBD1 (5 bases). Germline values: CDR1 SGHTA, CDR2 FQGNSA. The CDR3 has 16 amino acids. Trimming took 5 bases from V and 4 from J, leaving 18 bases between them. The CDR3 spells CASSLSGGGLNQPQHF. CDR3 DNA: TGTGCCAGCAGCCTTTCTGGCGGGGGTTTAAATCAGCCCCAGCATTTT. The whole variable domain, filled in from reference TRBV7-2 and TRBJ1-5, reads GAGVSQSPSNKVTEKGKDVELRCDPISGHTALYWYRQSLGQGLEFLIYFQGNSAPDKSGLPSDRFSAERTGGSVSTLTIQRTQQEDSAVYLCASSLSGGGLNQPQHFGDGTRLSIL.

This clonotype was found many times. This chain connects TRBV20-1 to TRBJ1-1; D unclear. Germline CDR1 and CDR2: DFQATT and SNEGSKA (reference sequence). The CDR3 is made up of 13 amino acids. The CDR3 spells CSSPGGMNTEAFF. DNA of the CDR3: TGCAGCTCCCCTGGAGGGATGAACACTGAAGCTTTCTTT.

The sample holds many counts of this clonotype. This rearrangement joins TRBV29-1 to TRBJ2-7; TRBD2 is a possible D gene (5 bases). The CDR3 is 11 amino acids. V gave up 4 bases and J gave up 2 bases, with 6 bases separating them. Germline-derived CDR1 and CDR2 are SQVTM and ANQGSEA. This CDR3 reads CSVGEPYEQYF. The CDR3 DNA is TGCAGCGTTGGGGAGCCCTACGAGCAGTACTTC.

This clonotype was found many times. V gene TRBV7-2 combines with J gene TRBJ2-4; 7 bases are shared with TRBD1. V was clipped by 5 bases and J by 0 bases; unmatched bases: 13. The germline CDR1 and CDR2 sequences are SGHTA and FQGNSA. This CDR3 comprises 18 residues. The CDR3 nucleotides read TGTGCCAGCAGCGCCGGACAGGTTTCCAGTCTAGCCAAAAACATTCAGTACTTC. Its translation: CASSAGQVSSLAKNIQYF.

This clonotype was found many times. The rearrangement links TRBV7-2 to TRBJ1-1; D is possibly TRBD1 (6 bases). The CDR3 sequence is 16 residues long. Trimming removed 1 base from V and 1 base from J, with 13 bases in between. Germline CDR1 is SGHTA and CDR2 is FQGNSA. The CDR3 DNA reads TGTGCCAGCAGCTTAGGGCCACAGGGATGGAACACTGAAGCTTTCTTT. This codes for CASSLGPQGWNTEAFF. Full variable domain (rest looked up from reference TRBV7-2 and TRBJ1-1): GAGVSQSPSNKVTEKGKDVELRCDPISGHTALYWYRQSLGQGLEFLIYFQGNSAPDKSGLPSDRFSAERTGGSVSTLTIQRTQQEDSAVYLCASSLGPQGWNTEAFFGQGTRLTVV.

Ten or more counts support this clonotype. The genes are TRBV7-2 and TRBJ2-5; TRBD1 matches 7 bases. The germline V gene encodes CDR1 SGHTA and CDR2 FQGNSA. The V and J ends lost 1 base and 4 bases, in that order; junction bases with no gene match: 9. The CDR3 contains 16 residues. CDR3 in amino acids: CASSLGSAGTVETQYF. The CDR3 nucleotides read TGTGCCAGCAGCTTAGGCTCGGCCGGGACAGTAGAGACCCAGTACTTC.

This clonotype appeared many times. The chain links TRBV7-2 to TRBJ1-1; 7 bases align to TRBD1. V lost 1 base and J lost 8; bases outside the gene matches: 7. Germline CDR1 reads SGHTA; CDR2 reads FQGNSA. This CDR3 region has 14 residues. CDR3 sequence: CASSLEGGLTEAFF. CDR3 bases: TGTGCCAGCAGCTTAGAAGGGGGCCTCACGGAAGCTTTCTTT.

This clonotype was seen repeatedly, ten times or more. The CDR3 is CASREGPPLNEQNEQFF. CDR3 DNA: TGTGCCAGCAGGGAGGGTCCACCCCTCAACGAACAGAATGAGCAGTTCTTC. J is TRBJ2-1 and V is TRBV6-1; the D gene is possibly TRBD2 (6 bases). Trimming cost V 6 bases and J 7 bases, with 25 bases left between them. Germline loops: CDR1 MNHNS, CDR2 SASEGT. This CDR3 region has 17 residues.

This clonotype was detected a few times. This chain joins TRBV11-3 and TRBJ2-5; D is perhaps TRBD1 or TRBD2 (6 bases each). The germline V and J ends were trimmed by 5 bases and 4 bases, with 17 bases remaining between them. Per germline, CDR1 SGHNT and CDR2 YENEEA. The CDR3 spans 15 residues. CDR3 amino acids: CASSKEVQGGETQYF. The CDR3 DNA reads TGTGCCAGCAGCAAAGAAGTACAGGGAGGAGAGACCCAGTACTTC.

The CDR3 DNA is TGTGCCAGCTCAACAGGGGGACAGGGGAACACTGAAGCTTTCTTT. Translating it yields CASSTGGQGNTEAFF. The chain is built from TRBV18 and TRBJ1-1; 9 nucleotides match TRBD1. Germline V gives CDR1 KGHSH, CDR2 LQKENI. The CDR3 runs to 15 residues. Trimming cost V 5 bases and J 1 base; bases outside gene matches: 5.

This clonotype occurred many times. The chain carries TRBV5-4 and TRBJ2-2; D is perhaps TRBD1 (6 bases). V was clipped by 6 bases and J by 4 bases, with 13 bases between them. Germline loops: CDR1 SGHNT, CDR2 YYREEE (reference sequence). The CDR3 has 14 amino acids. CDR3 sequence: CASTSGVGTGELFF. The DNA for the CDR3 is TGTGCCAGCACCTCAGGGGTTGGCACCGGGGAGCTGTTTTTT.

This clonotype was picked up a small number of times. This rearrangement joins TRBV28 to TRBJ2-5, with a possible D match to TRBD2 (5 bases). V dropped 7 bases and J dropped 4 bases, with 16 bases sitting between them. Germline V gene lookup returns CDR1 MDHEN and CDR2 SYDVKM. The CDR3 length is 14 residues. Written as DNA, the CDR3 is TGTGCCAGCATACCTAGCCCCGGAGCAGAGACCCAGTACTTC. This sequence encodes CASIPSPGAETQYF.

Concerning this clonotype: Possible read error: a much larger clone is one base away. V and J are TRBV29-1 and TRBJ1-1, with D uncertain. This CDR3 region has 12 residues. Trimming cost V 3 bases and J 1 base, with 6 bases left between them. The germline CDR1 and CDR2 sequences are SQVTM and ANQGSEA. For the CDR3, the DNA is TGCAGCGTTGATAAGGGGAACACTGAAGCTTTCTTT. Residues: CSVDKGNTEAFF.

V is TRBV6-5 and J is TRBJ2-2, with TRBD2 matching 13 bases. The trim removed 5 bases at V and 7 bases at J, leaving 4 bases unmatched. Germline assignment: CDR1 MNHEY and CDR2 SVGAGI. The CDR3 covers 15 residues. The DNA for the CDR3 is TGTGCCAGCAGTGGACTAGCGGGAGCGGGCGGGGAGCTGTTTTTT. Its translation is CASSGLAGAGGELFF.

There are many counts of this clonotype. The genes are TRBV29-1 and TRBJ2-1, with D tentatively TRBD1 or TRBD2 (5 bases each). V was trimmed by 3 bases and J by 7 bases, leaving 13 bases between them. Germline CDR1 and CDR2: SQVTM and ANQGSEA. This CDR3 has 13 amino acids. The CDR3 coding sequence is TGCAGCGTTGAGGCCCACGGGACGAATGAGCAGTTCTTC. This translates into CSVEAHGTNEQFF.

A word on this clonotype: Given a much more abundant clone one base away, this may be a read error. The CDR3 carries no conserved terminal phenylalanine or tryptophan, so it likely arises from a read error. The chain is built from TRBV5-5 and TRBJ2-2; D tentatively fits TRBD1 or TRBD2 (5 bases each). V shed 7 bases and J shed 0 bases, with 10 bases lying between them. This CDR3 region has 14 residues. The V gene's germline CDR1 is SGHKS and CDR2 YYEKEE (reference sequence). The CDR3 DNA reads TGTGCCAGCTCGGGGCATACGAACACCGGGGAGCTGTTTTTG. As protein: CASSGHTNTGELFL.

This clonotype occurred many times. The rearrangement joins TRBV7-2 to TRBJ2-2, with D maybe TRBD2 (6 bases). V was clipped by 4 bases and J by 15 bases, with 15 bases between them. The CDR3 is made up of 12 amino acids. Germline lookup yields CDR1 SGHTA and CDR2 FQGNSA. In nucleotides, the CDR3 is TGTGCCAGCAGCTCGATGGGGGGAAGGGTGTTTTTT. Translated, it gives CASSSMGGRVFF.

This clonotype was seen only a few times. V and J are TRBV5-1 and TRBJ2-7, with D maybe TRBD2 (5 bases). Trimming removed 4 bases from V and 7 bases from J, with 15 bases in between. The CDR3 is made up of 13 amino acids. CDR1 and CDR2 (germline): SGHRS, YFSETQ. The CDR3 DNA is TGCGCCAGCAGCCCGGACGGGGTTACTGAGCAGTACTTC. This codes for CASSPDGVTEQYF.

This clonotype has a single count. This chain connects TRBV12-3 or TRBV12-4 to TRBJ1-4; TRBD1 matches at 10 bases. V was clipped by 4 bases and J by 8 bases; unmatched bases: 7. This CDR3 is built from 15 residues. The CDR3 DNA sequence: TGTGCCAGCAGTTGGGGGACAGGGGAGGCGGAAAAACTGTTTTTT. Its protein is CASSWGTGEAEKLFF.

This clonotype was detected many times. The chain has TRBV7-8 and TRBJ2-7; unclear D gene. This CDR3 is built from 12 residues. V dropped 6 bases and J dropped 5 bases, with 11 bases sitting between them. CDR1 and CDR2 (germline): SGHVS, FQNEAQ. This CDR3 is CASRIGAHEQYF. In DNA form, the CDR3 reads TGTGCCAGCAGGATCGGAGCGCACGAGCAGTACTTC.

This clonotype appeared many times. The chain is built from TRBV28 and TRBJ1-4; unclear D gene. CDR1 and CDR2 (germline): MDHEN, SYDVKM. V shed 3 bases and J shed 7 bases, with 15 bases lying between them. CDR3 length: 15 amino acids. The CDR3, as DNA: TGTGCCAGCAGTTTGACGGGTCAGGATGGTGAAAAACTGTTTTTT. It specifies CASSLTGQDGEKLFF.

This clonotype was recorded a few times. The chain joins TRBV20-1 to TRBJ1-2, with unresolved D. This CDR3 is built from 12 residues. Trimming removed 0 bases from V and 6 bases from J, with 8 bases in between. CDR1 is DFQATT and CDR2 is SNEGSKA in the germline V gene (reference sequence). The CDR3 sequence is CSAREAVDGYTF. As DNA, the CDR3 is TGCAGTGCTAGAGAGGCGGTAGATGGCTACACCTTC.

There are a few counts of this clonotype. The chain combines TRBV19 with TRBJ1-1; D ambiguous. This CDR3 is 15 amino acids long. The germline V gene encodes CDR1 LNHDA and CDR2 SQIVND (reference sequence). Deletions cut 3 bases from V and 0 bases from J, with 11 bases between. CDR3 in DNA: TGTGCCAGTAGTATCCAAGCAGGACTGAACACTGAAGCTTTCTTT. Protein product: CASSIQAGLNTEAFF.

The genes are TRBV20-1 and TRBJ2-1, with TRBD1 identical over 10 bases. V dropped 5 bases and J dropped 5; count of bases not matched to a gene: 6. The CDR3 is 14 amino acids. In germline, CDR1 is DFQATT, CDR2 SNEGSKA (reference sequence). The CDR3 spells CSADSGTGDNEQFF. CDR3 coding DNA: TGCAGTGCTGACTCCGGGACAGGGGACAATGAGCAGTTCTTC.

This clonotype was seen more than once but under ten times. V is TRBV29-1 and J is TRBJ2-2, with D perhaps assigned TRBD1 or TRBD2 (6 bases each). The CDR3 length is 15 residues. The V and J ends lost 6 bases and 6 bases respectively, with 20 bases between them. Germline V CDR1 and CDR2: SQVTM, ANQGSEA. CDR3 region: CSVAKAGGGSGELFF. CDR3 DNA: TGCAGCGTGGCAAAGGCAGGAGGGGGATCCGGGGAGCTGTTTTTT.